The sequence of this T cell receptor (beta chain) was determined in a study of shared clonotypes between healthy human individuals. Whole-study results and caveats: In this cohort, only blood was sampled, and tissue repertoires likely differ. Several donors held about 5% of naive CD4 clonotypes in common. Across subsets, estimated richness was generally greater for naive than for memory populations.

Turning to this clone: The antigen remains unidentified.

V lost 1 base and J 0 bases, leaving 15 bases between the germline ends. This CDR3 spans 16 amino acids. CDR1 and CDR2 from the germline V gene are SQVTM and ANQGSEA. Adults of Caucasian background living in Nashville, Tennessee made up all donors. The repertoire was sequenced with immunoSEQ multiplex PCR; TCRdb's copy has only in-frame clones and lacks some. Of approximately 2.3 million clones listed, 80% to 95% are singletons. The material sequenced was naive CD4+ T cells from PBMCs. The subset: CD45RA+ positively selected. J is TRBJ1-2 and V is TRBV29-1; no definite D call. The TCR originated in a man aged 18 to 29 in good health. Some clones in this sample may be carry-over from other donors' samples. Here the CDR3 reads CSVEVKPEHTNYGYTF. The CDR3 DNA reads as TGCAGCGTTGAAGTAAAGCCAGAGCACACTAACTATGGCTACACCTTC.